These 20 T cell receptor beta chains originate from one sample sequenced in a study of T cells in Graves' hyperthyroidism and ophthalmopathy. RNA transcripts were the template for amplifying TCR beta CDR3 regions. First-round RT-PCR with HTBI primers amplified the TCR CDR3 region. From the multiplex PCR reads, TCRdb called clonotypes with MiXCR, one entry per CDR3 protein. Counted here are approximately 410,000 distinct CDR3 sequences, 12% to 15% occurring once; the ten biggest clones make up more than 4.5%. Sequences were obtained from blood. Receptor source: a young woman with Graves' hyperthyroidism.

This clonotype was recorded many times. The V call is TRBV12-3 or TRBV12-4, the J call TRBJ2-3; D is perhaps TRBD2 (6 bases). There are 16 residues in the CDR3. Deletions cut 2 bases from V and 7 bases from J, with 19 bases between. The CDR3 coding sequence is TGTGCCAGCAGTTTAAGTGGGAGGTACCAAGAGTATACGCAGTATTTT. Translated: CASSLSGRYQEYTQYF.

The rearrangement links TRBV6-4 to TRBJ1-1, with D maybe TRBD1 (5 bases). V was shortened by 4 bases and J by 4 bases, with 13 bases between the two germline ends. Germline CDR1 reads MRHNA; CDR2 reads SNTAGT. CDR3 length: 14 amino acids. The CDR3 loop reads CASSARGESTEAFF. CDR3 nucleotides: TGTGCCAGCAGTGCACGGGGCGAGAGCACTGAAGCTTTCTTT.

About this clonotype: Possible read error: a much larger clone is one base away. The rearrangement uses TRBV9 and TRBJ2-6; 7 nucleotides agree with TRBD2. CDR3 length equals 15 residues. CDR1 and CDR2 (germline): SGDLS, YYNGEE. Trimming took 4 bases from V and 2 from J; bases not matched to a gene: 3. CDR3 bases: TGTGCCAGCAGCTCCCGGGGGGCTGGGGCCAACGTCCTGACTTTC. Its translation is CASSSRGAGANVLTF. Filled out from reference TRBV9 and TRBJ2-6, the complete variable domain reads DSGVTQTPKHLITATGQRVTLRCSPRSGDLSVYWYQQSLDQGLQFLIQYYNGEERAKGNILERFSAQQFPDLHSELNLSSLELGDSALYFCASSSRGAGANVLTFGAGSRLTVL.

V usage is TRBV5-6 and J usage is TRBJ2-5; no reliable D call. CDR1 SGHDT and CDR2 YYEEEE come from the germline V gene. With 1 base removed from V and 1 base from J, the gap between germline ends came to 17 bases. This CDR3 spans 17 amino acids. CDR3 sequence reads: CASSLIMKKDAQETQYF. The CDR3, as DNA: TGTGCCAGCAGCTTGATAATGAAAAAGGACGCCCAAGAGACCCAGTACTTC.

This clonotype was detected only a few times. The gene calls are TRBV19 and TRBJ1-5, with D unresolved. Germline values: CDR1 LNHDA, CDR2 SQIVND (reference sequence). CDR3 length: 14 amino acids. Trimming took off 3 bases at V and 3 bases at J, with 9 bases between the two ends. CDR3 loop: CASSIGGPNQPQHF. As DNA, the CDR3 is TGTGCCAGTAGTATCGGCGGACCCAATCAGCCCCAGCATTTT.

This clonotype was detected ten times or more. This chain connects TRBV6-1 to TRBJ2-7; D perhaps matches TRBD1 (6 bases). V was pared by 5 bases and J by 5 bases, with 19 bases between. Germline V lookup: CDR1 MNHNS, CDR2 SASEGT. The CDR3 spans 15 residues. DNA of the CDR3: TGTGCCAGCAGTACCACCTCCACAGGGAGTCACGAGCAGTACTTC. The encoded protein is CASSTTSTGSHEQYF.

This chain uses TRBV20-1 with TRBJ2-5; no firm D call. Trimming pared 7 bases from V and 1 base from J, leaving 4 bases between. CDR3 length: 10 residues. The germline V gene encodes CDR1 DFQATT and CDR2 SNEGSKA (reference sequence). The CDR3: CSGAQETQYF. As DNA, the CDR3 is TGCAGTGGGGCCCAAGAGACCCAGTACTTC.

The CDR3 DNA follows: TGCAGTGCTAGTGGGCAGGGGAGGCAGCAGTACTTC. Encoded protein: CSASGQGRQQYF. V gene TRBV20-1 combines with J gene TRBJ2-7; D is tentatively TRBD1 or TRBD2 (6 bases each). Germline CDR1 is DFQATT and CDR2 is SNEGSKA (reference sequence). CDR3 length: 12 residues. Trimming removed 3 bases at V and 8 bases at J, with 14 bases between.

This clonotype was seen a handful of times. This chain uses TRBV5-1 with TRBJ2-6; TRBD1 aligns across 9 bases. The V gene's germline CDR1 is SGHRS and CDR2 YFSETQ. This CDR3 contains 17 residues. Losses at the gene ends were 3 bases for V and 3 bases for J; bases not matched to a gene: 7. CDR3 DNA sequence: TGCGCCAGCAGCTCAGGGACAGGGCGGGTTGGGGCCAACGTCCTGACTTTC. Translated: CASSSGTGRVGANVLTF.

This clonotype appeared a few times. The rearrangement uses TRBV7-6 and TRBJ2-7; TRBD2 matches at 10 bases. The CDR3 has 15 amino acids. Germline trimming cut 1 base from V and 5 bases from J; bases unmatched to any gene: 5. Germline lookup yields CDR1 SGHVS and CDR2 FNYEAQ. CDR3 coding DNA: TGTGCCAGCAGCTTAGTCTCAGCGGGAGGGCACGAGCAGTACTTC. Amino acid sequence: CASSLVSAGGHEQYF.

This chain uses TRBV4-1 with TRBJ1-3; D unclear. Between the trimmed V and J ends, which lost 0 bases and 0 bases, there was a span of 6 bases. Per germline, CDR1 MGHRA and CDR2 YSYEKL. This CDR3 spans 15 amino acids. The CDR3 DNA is TGCGCCAGCAGCCAAGAGTGGTACTCTGGAAACACCATATATTTT. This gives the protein CASSQEWYSGNTIYF.

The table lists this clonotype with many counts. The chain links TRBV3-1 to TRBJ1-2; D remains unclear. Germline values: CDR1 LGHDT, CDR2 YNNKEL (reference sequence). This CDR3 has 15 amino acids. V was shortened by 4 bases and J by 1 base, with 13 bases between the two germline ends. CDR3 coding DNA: TGTGCCAGCAGCCCCCTTAGTTGGAATAACTATGGCTACACCTTC. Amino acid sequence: CASSPLSWNNYGYTF.

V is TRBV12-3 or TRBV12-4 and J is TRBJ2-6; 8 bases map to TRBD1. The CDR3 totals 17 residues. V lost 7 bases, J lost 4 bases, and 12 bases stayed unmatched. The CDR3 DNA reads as TGTGCCAGCACGACCACCTTCCAGGGGGCAGGGGCCAACGTCCTGACTTTC. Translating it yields CASTTTFQGAGANVLTF.

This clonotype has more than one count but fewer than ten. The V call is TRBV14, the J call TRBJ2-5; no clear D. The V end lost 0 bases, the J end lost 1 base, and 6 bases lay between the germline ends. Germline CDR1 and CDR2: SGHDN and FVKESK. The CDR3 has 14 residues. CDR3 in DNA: TGTGCCAGCAGCCAAGATACGGGCCAAGAGACCCAGTACTTC. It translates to CASSQDTGQETQYF.

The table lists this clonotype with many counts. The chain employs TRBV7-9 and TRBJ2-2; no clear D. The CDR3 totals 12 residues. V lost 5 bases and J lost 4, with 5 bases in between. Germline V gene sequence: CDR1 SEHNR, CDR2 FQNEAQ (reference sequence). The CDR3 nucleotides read TGTGCCAGCAGCCTAAGCACCGGGGAGCTGTTTTTT. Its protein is CASSLSTGELFF. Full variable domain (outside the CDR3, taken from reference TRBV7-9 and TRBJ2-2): DTGVSQNPRHKITKRGQNVTFRCDPISEHNRLYWYRQTLGQGPEFLTYFQNEAQLEKSRLLSDRFSAERPKGSFSTLEIQRTEQGDSAMYLCASSLSTGELFFGEGSRLTVL.

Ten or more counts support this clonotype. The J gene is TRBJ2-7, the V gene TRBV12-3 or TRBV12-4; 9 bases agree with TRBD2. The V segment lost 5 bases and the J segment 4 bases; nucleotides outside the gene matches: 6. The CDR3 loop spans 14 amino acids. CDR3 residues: CASSPRGGGYEQYF. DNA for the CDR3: TGTGCCAGCAGTCCGCGGGGGGGCGGATACGAGCAGTACTTC.

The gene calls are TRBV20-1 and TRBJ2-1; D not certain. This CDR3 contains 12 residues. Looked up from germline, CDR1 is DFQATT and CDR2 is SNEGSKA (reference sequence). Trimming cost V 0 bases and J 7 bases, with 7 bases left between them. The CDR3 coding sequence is TGCAGTGCTAGAGAGTTAGGGAATGAGCAGTTCTTC. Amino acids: CSARELGNEQFF.

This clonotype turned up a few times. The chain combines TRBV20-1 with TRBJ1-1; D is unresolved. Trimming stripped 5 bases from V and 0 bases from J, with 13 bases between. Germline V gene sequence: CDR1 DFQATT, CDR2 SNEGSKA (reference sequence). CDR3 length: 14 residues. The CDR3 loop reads CSAVRPGMNTEAFF. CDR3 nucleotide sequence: TGCAGTGCTGTAAGACCGGGAATGAACACTGAAGCTTTCTTT.

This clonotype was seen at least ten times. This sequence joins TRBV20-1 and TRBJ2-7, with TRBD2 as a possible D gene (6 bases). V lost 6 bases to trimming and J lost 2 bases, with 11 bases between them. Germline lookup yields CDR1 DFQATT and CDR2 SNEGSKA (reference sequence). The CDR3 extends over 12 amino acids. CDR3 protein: CSAGLVAYEQYF. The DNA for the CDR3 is TGCAGTGCGGGACTTGTAGCCTACGAGCAGTACTTC.

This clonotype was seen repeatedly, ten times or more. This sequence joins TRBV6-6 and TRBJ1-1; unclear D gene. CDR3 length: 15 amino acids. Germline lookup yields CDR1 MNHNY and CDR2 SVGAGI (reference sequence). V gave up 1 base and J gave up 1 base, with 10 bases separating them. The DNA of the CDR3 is TGTGCCAGCAGTTACTTTTCGGGGAAGAACACTGAAGCTTTCTTT. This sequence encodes CASSYFSGKNTEAFF.